This T cell receptor (beta chain) comes out of a study of control samples from healthy donors and cancer patients. The germline gives CDR1 SGHAT, CDR2 FQNNGV. Deletions cut 5 bases from V and 4 bases from J, with 11 bases between. The CDR3 runs to 13 residues. Produced via immunoSEQ multiplex PCR; TCRdb's table is partial and in-frame only. The sample holds about 75,000 clones; less than 95% are singletons and the top ten take 6.2%. In this sample, this clone turned up once. The sequence came from a middle-aged woman in good health. The material sequenced was blood. This chain links TRBV11-2 with TRBJ2-5; D remains ambiguous. CDR3 coding DNA: TGTGCCAGCAGCCCAGTTTTAGGAGAGACCCAGTACTTC. Translated: CASSPVLGETQYF. Full variable domain (outside the CDR3, taken from reference TRBV11-2 and TRBJ2-5): EAGVAQSPRYKIIEKRQSVAFWCNPISGHATLYWYQQILGQGPKLLIQFQNNGVVDDSQLPKDRFSAERLKGVDSTLKIQPAKLEDSAVYLCASSPVLGETQYFGPGTRLLVL.